In its sample, the clone carrying this T cell receptor (beta chain) was seen once. These data originate in a study of control samples from healthy donors and cancer patients. Using immunoSEQ multiplex PCR, the repertoire was profiled, and TCRdb retains in-frame clones only, with some absent. The data hold some 130,000 clones, with roughly 92% observed a single time. The CDR3 length is 14 residues. V shed 6 bases and J shed 4 bases, with 12 bases lying between them. The germline V gene has CDR1 SNHLY and CDR2 FYNNEI. The sequenced sample was blood. This TCR was sampled from a man between 18 and 35 years old in good health. The chain links TRBV2 to TRBJ1-4; possible D gene TRBD1, 5 bases. Written as DNA, the CDR3 is TGTGCCAGCAGGCCGGGACCTTTTAATGAAAAACTGTTTTTT. This codes for CASRPGPFNEKLFF.